The next 23 T cell receptor beta chains were all read from a single sample in a study of blood T cell repertoires in COVID-19. Generated by immunoSEQ multiplex PCR, the TCRdb table keeps only in-frame clones and is missing some. The sample has 110,000 to 150,000 clones, 85% to 90% seen once; the top ten hold about 11%. The sequenced sample was peripheral blood. The source of these receptors is a man aged 45 to 65 with active or convalescent COVID-19.

This chain links TRBV28 with TRBJ1-3; TRBD1 matches 9 bases. V trimming: 3 bases; J trimming: 0 bases; junction bases outside the gene matches: 9. Germline CDR1 reads MDHEN; CDR2 reads SYDVKM. The CDR3 extends over 18 amino acids. Here the CDR3 DNA reads TGTGCCAGCAGTTTTGGGGCCTACAGGGGGCTCTCTGGAAACACCATATATTTT. This codes for CASSFGAYRGLSGNTIYF.

In DNA form, the CDR3 reads TGTGCCAGCAGCACCAGCGGGGGAAAGACCGGGGAGCTGTTTTTT. Amino acids: CASSTSGGKTGELFF. The V and J genes are TRBV9 and TRBJ2-2, with 8 bases matching TRBD2. V lost 4 bases, J lost 5 bases, and 7 bases stayed unmatched. This CDR3 is 15 amino acids long. Germline loops: CDR1 SGDLS, CDR2 YYNGEE.

The chain couples TRBV7-3 to TRBJ2-1; 9 nucleotides line up with TRBD2. V shed 6 bases, J shed 9 bases, and the junction held 12 bases outside the gene matches. The CDR3 runs 15 residues. In germline, CDR1 is SGHTA, CDR2 FQGTGA. CDR3 nucleotide sequence: TGTGCCAGCAGGTATGAGCTAGCGGGAAACAGTGAGCAGTTCTTC. Protein product: CASRYELAGNSEQFF.

J is TRBJ1-1 and V is TRBV18; tentative D call: TRBD1 (5 bases). CDR1 is KGHSH, CDR2 LQKENI, per germline. Between the trimmed V and J ends, which lost 5 bases and 4 bases, there was a span of 14 bases. This CDR3 comprises 14 residues. Here the CDR3 reads CASSKKTELTEAFF. In nucleotides, the CDR3 is TGTGCCAGCTCAAAAAAGACAGAACTCACTGAAGCTTTCTTT.

The V and J genes are TRBV19 and TRBJ2-7; the match to TRBD1 covers 10 bases. The CDR3 has 15 residues. CDR1 and CDR2 (germline): LNHDA, SQIVND (reference sequence). V trimming: 5 bases; J trimming: 2 bases; junction bases outside the gene matches: 6. CDR3 protein: CASSAPGQGTYEQYF. For the CDR3, the DNA is TGTGCCAGTAGTGCCCCGGGACAGGGGACCTACGAGCAGTACTTC.

This clone has just one count. The genes are TRBV10-3 and TRBJ1-5; D is ambiguous. V lost 3 bases to trimming and J lost 4 bases, with 13 bases between them. This CDR3 region has 15 residues. Germline V gene sequence: CDR1 ENHRY, CDR2 SYGVKD. The CDR3 region is CAISEGGRGNQPQHF. CDR3 coding DNA: TGTGCCATCAGTGAAGGAGGGAGAGGGAATCAGCCCCAGCATTTT.

This clone was seen only once. The rearrangement joins TRBV9 to TRBJ1-2; D uncertain. V lost 3 bases to trimming and J lost 9 bases, with 9 bases between them. CDR1 and CDR2 from the germline V gene are SGDLS and YYNGEE. The length of the CDR3 is 11 residues. Here the CDR3 DNA reads TGTGCCAGCAGCGGCGGGGAAAGCTACACCTTC. Protein: CASSGGESYTF.

The chain carries TRBV4-1 and TRBJ1-2; perhaps TRBD1 as D (5 bases). The CDR3 is made up of 14 amino acids. Trimming stripped 0 bases from V and 7 bases from J, with 12 bases between. The V gene's germline CDR1 is MGHRA and CDR2 YSYEKL. The CDR3 bases are TGCGCCAGCAGCCAAGAAAGGGGCAGTTTTGGCTACACCTTC. This encodes CASSQERGSFGYTF.

This clone appeared once. The V and J genes are TRBV7-2 and TRBJ2-7; 10 positions match TRBD1. This CDR3 is built from 15 residues. V lost 6 bases and J lost 3; bases outside the gene matches: 8. CDR1 is SGHTA and CDR2 is FQGNSA in the germline V gene. CDR3 residues: CASSSTGQGYYEQYF. CDR3 sequence (DNA): TGTGCCAGCAGTTCGACGGGACAGGGGTACTACGAGCAGTACTTC.

CDR3 in DNA: TGCGCCAGCAGTGAGTCATACGGGACAGGGGTGTACTTC. This translates into CASSESYGTGVYF. J is TRBJ2-4 and V is TRBV10-2, with 10 bases matching TRBD1. Germline loops: CDR1 WSHSY, CDR2 SAAADI. The CDR3 sequence is 13 residues long. J was trimmed by 15 bases and V by 0 bases; bases with no gene match: 5.

The genes are TRBV5-1 and TRBJ2-5, with TRBD1 matching 11 bases. The CDR3 has 14 residues. Germline trimming cut 4 bases from V and 3 bases from J; bases unmatched to any gene: 2. CDR1 is SGHRS, CDR2 YFSETQ, per germline. CDR3 DNA sequence: TGCGCCAGCAGCATGGGACAGGGGGAAGAGACCCAGTACTTC. Translated: CASSMGQGEETQYF.

V is TRBV5-1 and J is TRBJ2-7, with 8 bases aligning to TRBD1. The CDR3 is 17 amino acids. V was clipped by 0 bases and J by 6 bases; unmatched bases: 14. Germline V gene data show CDR1 as SGHRS and CDR2 as YFSETQ. CDR3 sequence: CASSLAETGTGRLEQYF. The CDR3 DNA reads as TGCGCCAGCAGCTTGGCTGAAACCGGGACAGGCCGGCTCGAGCAGTACTTC.

The CDR3 nucleotides read TGTGCCAGCAGTTTTCATCCCCCTAGCGGGAGGGCCGGTGAGCAGTTCTTC. It is translated as CASSFHPPSGRAGEQFF. The gene calls are TRBV28 and TRBJ2-1, with 12 nucleotides matching TRBD2. Germline trimming cut 3 bases from V and 9 bases from J; bases unmatched to any gene: 12. The CDR3 totals 17 residues. CDR1 and CDR2 (germline): MDHEN, SYDVKM. Variable domain in full (rest from reference TRBV28 and TRBJ2-1): DVKVTQSSRYLVKRTGEKVFLECVQDMDHENMFWYRQDPGLGLRLIYFSYDVKMKEKGDIPEGYSVSREKKERFSLILESASTNQTSMYLCASSFHPPSGRAGEQFFGPGTRLTVL.

CDR3 in amino acids: CASSLGQGPYEQYF. The CDR3 nucleotides read TGTGCCAGCAGCTTGGGGCAGGGCCCCTACGAGCAGTACTTC. The gene calls are TRBV5-5 and TRBJ2-7; weak D call: TRBD1 (5 bases). The CDR3 covers 14 residues. V was shortened by 0 bases and J by 2 bases, with 9 bases between the two germline ends. Germline V gene sequence: CDR1 SGHKS, CDR2 YYEKEE (reference sequence).

V and J are TRBV5-1 and TRBJ2-1; a weak D match, TRBD2 (5 bases). There are 14 residues in the CDR3. Trimming pared 4 bases from V and 0 bases from J, leaving 8 bases between. Per the germline V gene, CDR1 is SGHRS and CDR2 is YFSETQ. In DNA form, the CDR3 reads TGCGCCAGCAGCAAGGACTCCTCCTACAATGAGCAGTTCTTC. Protein sequence: CASSKDSSYNEQFF.

This clone was counted once. This chain joins TRBV3-1 (or the pseudogene TRBV3-2) and TRBJ2-4; 8 positions agree with TRBD1. This CDR3 is built from 15 residues. V was clipped by 4 bases and J by 1 base; unmatched bases: 3. In germline, CDR1 is LGHDT, CDR2 YNNKEL (reference sequence). CDR3 protein: CASSRTGGAKNIQYF. CDR3 DNA sequence: TGTGCCAGCAGCCGAACAGGGGGGGCCAAAAACATTCAGTACTTC.

The CDR3 loop is CASSRGLAGGDEQFF. The CDR3 region has the DNA TGTGCCAGCAGTCGGGGACTAGCGGGAGGGGATGAGCAGTTCTTC. This rearrangement joins TRBV6-2 or TRBV6-3 to TRBJ2-1; TRBD2 aligns across 16 bases. Trimming took 5 bases from V and 8 from J; bases not matched to a gene: 3. The CDR3 totals 15 residues. Germline CDR1 is MNHEY and CDR2 is SVGEGT.

This clone was found a few times. The rearrangement joins TRBV29-1 to TRBJ2-2; D possibly corresponds to TRBD2 (6 bases). Deletions cut 7 bases from V and 6 bases from J, with 21 bases between. CDR1 is SQVTM, CDR2 ANQGSEA, per germline. CDR3 size: 15 residues. The CDR3: CSATRGTRLSGELFF. The CDR3 DNA reads TGCAGCGCCACGCGGGGCACGAGACTCTCCGGGGAGCTGTTTTTT.

The chain carries TRBV18 and TRBJ1-4; D perhaps matches TRBD1 (5 bases). The V end was cut by 3 bases, the J end by 4 bases, with 12 bases between. Germline-derived CDR1 and CDR2 are KGHSH and LQKENI. The CDR3 spans 15 residues. The CDR3 spells CASSPSTAINEKLFF. The CDR3 bases are TGTGCCAGCTCACCCTCGACAGCCATTAATGAAAAACTGTTTTTT.

This clone was observed once. This rearrangement joins TRBV18 to TRBJ1-3; D not resolved. Germline CDR1 KGHSH, CDR2 LQKENI. There are 13 residues in the CDR3. Trimming pared 2 bases from V and 8 bases from J, leaving 10 bases between. The CDR3 DNA sequence: TGTGCCAGCTCACCAGCAGGAGGCCACACCATATATTTT. It specifies CASSPAGGHTIYF.

V and J are TRBV15 and TRBJ2-1; 7 bases align to TRBD1. This CDR3 has 13 residues. CDR1 and CDR2 (germline): LNHNV, YYDKDF (reference sequence). V shed 2 bases, J shed 9 bases, and the junction held 4 bases outside the gene matches. DNA of the CDR3: TGTGCCACCAGCAGAACCCCAGGGGGTGAGCAGTTCTTC. It yields the protein CATSRTPGGEQFF.

This clone came up a few times. The V call is TRBV4-3, the J call TRBJ1-1; D is perhaps TRBD1 (6 bases). V lost 1 base, J lost 0 bases, and 12 bases lay in between. This CDR3 comprises 16 residues. Germline CDR1 LGHNA, CDR2 YSLEER. The CDR3 coding sequence is TGCGCCAGCAGCCAAGTATCGACAGGATTGAACACTGAAGCTTTCTTT. It translates to CASSQVSTGLNTEAFF.

The CDR3, as DNA: TGTGCCAGCTCACCGAGACAGGCCGGGGAGCTGTTTTTT. As protein: CASSPRQAGELFF. The chain is built from TRBV18 and TRBJ2-2, with D perhaps TRBD1 (6 bases). Trimming shortened V by 3 bases and J by 6 bases, and 8 bases separated the two germline ends. From germline, CDR1 is KGHSH and CDR2 LQKENI. There are 13 residues in the CDR3.